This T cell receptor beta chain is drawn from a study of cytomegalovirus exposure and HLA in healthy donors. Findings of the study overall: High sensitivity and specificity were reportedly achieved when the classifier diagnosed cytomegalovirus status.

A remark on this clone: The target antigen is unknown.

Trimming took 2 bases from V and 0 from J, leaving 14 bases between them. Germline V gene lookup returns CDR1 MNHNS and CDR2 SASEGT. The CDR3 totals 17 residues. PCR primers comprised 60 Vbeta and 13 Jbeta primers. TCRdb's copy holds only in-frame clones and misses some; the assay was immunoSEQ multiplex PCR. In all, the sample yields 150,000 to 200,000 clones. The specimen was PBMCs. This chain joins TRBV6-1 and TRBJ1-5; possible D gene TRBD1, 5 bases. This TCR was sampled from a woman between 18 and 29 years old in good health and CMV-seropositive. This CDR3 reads CASSERGSKYSNQPQHF. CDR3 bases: TGTGCCAGCAGTGAAAGGGGCAGCAAGTATAGCAATCAGCCCCAGCATTTT.